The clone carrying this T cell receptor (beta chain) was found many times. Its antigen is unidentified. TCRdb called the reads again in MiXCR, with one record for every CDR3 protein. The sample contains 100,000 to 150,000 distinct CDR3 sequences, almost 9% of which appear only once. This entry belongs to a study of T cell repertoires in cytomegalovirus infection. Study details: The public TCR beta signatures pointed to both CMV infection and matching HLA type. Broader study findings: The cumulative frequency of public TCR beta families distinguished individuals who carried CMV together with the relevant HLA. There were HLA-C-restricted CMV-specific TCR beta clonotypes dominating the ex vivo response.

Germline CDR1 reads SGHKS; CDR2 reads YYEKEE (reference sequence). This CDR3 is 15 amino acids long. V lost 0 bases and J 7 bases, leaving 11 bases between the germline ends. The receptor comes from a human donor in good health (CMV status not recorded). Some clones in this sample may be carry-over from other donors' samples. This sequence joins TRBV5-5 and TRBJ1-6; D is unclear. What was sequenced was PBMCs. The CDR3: CASSLAQVYNSPLHF. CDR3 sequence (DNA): TGTGCCAGCAGCTTGGCCCAGGTCTACAATTCACCCCTCCACTTT.